This TCR beta chain was retrieved from a study of shared clonotypes between healthy human individuals (TCRdb year 2020). About the investigation overall: Three men and a couple of women, aged 18 to 49 years, made up the cohort. Per donor, three plates each were used for CD4 naive and CD4 memory, two for CD8 naive, and one for CD8 memory. The study deeply sequenced blood TCR repertoires of five healthy adults to estimate repertoire size and the extent of clonotype sharing between individuals. Different laboratories and diverse techniques were used to prepare libraries and sequence TCR repertoires, to increase sequencing depth and limit assay-specific biases. Each donor's leukapheresis produced roughly between about 0.8 and 8.9 billion PBMCs.

Broader findings and caveats from the paper: Compared with non-shared clonotypes, the clonotypes found in all four sorted-subset donors had higher generation probabilities. Because the study included only a small number of donors, the genetic and exposure-history diversity represented was limited. Sampling was limited to blood, and TCR repertoires in tissue likely differ from TCR repertoires in blood. Even with the large sequencing depth, rarefaction of the sorted-subset datasets indicated that sequencing was incomplete. Naive subsets generally had larger estimated clonotype richness than memory subsets. Roughly 5.2% of naive CD4, 3.5% of naive CD8, roughly 2.4% of memory CD4, and 0.4% of memory CD8 clonotypes were shared across several donors. Based on pairwise subsampling, the degree of clonotype sharing among donors was expected to be affected by sequencing depth.

Using the deep immunoSEQ assay, multiplex PCR amplified TCR CDR3 regions from genomic DNA. For each cell subset, the extracted genomic DNA was distributed evenly across all wells of several immunoSEQ 96-well plates, and each plate served as one replicate. For sorted subsets, roughly 0.2 ug genomic DNA, equal to 25,000 to 35,000 T cell genomes, was loaded into each replicate PCR. Purified libraries were quantified with a Qubit 3.0 fluorometer, sized on a Bioanalyzer 2100, and re-quantified with the KAPA Library Quantification kit. A separate single-read 150-cycle Illumina NextSeq 550 flow cell was used to sequence each immunoSEQ 96-well plate. The original methods were these. Because the immunoSEQ output held only junctional sequences and lacked quality scores, the filtering could not match the filtering applied to full-length reads. To assign V/J genes and CDR3, sequences were annotated using PyIR, a Python wrapper for IgBLAST v1.9, with IMGT germline references. Reads were removed for weak V/J assignments (E-value above 1e-6), missing CDR3, stop codons, out-of-frame junctions, or ambiguous translated residues. V3J clonotypes were defined as sequences sharing an identical inferred V gene, J gene, and CDR3 amino acid sequence. The percentage overlap between two repertoires was calculated by dividing the number of shared unique clonotypes by the size of the smaller repertoire. Repertoire richness was assessed with RTK rarefaction, the Chao1 estimator, and Recon v2.1 estimates of unobserved clonotypes. For all TCRbeta clonotypes obtained by the gDNA method from a few donors, generation probabilities were computed with OLGA. TCRdb re-hosts the immuneACCESS table, in-frame sequences only. Its copies lack some clones; in the studies checked, an unresolved V gene accounts for under half of them, and the cause for the rest is not known. V and J calls and clone size follow that table, whereas D and trimming were derived from the DNA. The sample contains approximately 530,000 clones, about 96% of them found a single time. The top ten clonotypes cover nearly 0.065% of the sample.

CDR1 and CDR2 are read off the germline V gene (reference sequence) as WNHNN and SYGVQD. V drops 7 bases and J drops 5 bases, leaving 21 bases in between. The CDR3 starts with the cysteine, ends with the phenylalanine, and has 15 residues. CDR3 DNA is the only sequence kept; it has 45 bases, read in frame from the first base. The donors were healthy, HIV-negative adults with no recently reported acute infections or vaccinations. All donors were Caucasian adults living in Nashville, Tennessee, USA. CD4+ T cells were enriched by magnetic negative selection, after which naive cells were positively selected on CD45RA and the negative fraction was taken as the memory subset. Blood was collected by leukapheresis, and PBMCs were isolated by Ficoll-Histopaque density gradient centrifugation and then cryopreserved in liquid nitrogen vapor phase. Purity and quantity of every magnetically sorted T cell population were checked by analytical flow cytometry. From each sorted fraction, genomic DNA was isolated and quantified by UV absorbance on a Nanodrop 2000c.

With respect to this clone: Its antigen is currently not known. No clone much larger than this one lies a single base away; base qualities are absent.

The sequence links TRBV10-1 to TRBJ2-7; the D gene identity is not certain. The receptor was derived from a woman younger than 45 in good health. The sequenced material came from naive CD4+ T cells sorted from blood. Sample cell subset or site, as interpreted from the label and publication: CD45RA+ positively selected. The nucleotide sequence is given as TGCGCCAGCAACAAAAACCACGCAGTAGGCGACGAGCAGTACTTC. This is translated as CASNKNHAVGDEQYF.